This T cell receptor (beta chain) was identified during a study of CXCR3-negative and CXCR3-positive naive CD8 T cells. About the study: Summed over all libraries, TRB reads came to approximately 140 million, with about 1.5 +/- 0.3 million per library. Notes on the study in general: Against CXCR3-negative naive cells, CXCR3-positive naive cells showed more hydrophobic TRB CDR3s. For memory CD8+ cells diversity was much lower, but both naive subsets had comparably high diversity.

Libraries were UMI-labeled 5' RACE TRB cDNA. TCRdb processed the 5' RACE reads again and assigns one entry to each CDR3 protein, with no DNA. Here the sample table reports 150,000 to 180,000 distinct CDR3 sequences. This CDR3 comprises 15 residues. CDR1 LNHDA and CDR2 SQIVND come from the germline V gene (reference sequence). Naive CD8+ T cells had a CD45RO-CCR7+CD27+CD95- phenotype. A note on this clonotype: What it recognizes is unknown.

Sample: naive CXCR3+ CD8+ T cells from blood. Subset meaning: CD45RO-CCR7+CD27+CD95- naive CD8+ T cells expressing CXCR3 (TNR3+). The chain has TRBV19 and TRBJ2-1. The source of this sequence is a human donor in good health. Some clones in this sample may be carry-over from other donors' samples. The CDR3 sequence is CASSIELAPYNEQFF.